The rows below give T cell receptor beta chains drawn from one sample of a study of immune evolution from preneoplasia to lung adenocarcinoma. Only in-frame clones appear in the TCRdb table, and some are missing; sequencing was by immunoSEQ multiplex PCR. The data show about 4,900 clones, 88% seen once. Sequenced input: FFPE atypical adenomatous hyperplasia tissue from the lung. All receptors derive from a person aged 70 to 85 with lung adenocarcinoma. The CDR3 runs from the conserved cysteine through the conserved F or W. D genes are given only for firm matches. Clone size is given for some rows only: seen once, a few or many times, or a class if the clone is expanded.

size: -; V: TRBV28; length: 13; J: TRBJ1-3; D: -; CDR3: CASSDGPGNTIYF; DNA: TGTGCCAGCAGTGACGGCCCTGGAAACACCATATATTTT
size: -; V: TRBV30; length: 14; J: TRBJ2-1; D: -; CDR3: CAWLDGSSYNEQFF; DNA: TGTGCCTGGCTTGACGGGAGCTCCTACAATGAGCAGTTCTTC
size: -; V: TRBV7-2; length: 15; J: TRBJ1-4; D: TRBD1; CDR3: CASSSTGGHNEKLFF; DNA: TGTGCCAGCAGCTCAACAGGGGGTCATAATGAAAAACTGTTTTTT
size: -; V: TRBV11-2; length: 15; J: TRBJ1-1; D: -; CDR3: CASTLRGQRNTEAFF; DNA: TGTGCCAGCACCCTCCGGGGGCAGAGGAACACTGAAGCTTTCTTT
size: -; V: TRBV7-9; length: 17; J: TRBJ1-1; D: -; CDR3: CASSPLRGAKGNTEAFF; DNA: TGTGCCAGCAGCCCTCTAAGGGGCGCGAAAGGTAACACTGAAGCTTTCTTT
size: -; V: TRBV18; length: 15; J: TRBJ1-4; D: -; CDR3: CASSRDSATNEKLFF; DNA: TGTGCCAGCTCTCGTGACAGCGCAACTAATGAAAAACTGTTTTTT
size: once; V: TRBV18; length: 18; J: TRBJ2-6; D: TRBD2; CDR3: CASSLSLAGSSGANVLTF; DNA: TGTGCCAGCTCGCTTTCGCTAGCGGGAAGCTCTGGGGCCAACGTCCTGACTTTC
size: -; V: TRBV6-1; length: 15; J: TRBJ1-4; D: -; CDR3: CASSEQGGLVEKLFF; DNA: TGTGCCAGCAGTGAACAAGGGGGATTGGTTGAAAAACTGTTTTTT
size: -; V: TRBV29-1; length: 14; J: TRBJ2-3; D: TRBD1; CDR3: CSVVGGQGPDTQYF; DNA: TGCAGCGTGGTTGGAGGACAGGGACCAGATACGCAGTATTTT
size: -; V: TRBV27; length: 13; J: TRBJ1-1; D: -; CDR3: CASSNRVGTEAFF; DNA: TGTGCCAGCAGTAACAGGGTGGGGACTGAAGCTTTCTTT
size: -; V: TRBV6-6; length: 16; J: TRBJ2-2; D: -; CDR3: CASSYSGAPRTGELFF; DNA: TGTGCCAGCAGTTACTCGGGAGCCCCGAGGACCGGGGAGCTGTTTTTT
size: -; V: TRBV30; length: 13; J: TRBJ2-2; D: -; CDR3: CAWSIGGTGELFF; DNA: TGTGCCTGGAGTATAGGTGGCACCGGGGAGCTGTTTTTT